The 8 T cell receptor beta chains given below trace back to one sample, sequenced in a study of cytomegalovirus exposure and HLA in healthy donors. A multiplex PCR was run with 60 Vbeta primers and 13 Jbeta primers. The repertoire was sequenced with immunoSEQ multiplex PCR; TCRdb's copy has only in-frame clones and lacks some. The sample carries about 89,000 clones, 76% recorded once. The source material was PBMCs. The receptors here all came from a male donor in good health and CMV-seronegative.

In its sample, this clone was seen a few times. The J gene is TRBJ2-3, the V gene TRBV6-6; D may be TRBD2 (7 bases). This CDR3 has 15 amino acids. The germline gives CDR1 MNHNY, CDR2 SVGAGI (reference sequence). The ends were cut back, 5 bases at V and 1 base at J, with 13 bases in the middle. CDR3 sequence reads: CASSAGASGTDTQYF. The CDR3 region has the DNA TGTGCCAGCAGTGCGGGGGCATCCGGCACAGATACGCAGTATTTT.

The gene calls are TRBV7-9 and TRBJ2-3; D perhaps matches TRBD1 (6 bases). The V end lost 5 bases, the J end lost 2 bases, and 8 bases lay between the germline ends. The germline V gene has CDR1 SEHNR and CDR2 FQNEAQ (reference sequence). This CDR3 contains 13 residues. CDR3 bases: TGTGCCAGCAGCCGGGACAACACAGATACGCAGTATTTT. It specifies CASSRDNTDTQYF.

Of note for this clone: Within the sample, other DNA sequences also encode this same CDR3. V and J are TRBV27 and TRBJ1-5, with TRBD1 matching over 7 bases. This CDR3 spans 13 amino acids. CDR1 is MNHEY, CDR2 SMNVEV, per germline (reference sequence). Unmatched junction bases numbered 0, after V lost 3 bases and J lost 4 bases. CDR3 amino acids: CASSLDRNQPQHF. The CDR3 DNA is TGTGCCAGCAGTTTGGACAGGAATCAGCCCCAGCATTTT.

This sequence joins TRBV19 and TRBJ1-5, with D perhaps TRBD1 (6 bases). The CDR3 runs to 15 residues. V lost 3 bases and J lost 3, with 12 bases in between. Germline CDR1 LNHDA, CDR2 SQIVND (reference sequence). CDR3 residues: CASSIRGPHNQPQHF. As DNA, the CDR3 is TGTGCCAGTAGTATCAGGGGACCGCACAATCAGCCCCAGCATTTT.

This clone turned up a few times. The V gene is TRBV4-3, the J gene TRBJ2-2; 8 bases agree with TRBD2. Germline V gene sequence: CDR1 LGHNA, CDR2 YSLEER. The CDR3 consists of 15 residues. The junction had 2 bases not matched to a gene; V was cut back by 1 base and J by 4 bases. CDR3 amino acids: CASSQGGGRTGELFF. In DNA, the CDR3 is TGCGCCAGCAGCCAAGGCGGGGGGCGCACCGGGGAGCTGTTTTTT.

This chain links TRBV6-5 with TRBJ1-5; 10 bases are a match to TRBD1. Unmatched junction bases numbered 9, after V lost 6 bases and J lost 7 bases. This CDR3 comprises 15 residues. Looked up from germline, CDR1 is MNHEY and CDR2 is SVGAGI. The CDR3 coding sequence is TGTGCCAGCAGACGCGGACAGGGGGTAAGGCAGCCCCAGCATTTT. It yields the protein CASRRGQGVRQPQHF.

This sequence joins TRBV5-7 and TRBJ2-2; 7 nucleotides align to TRBD1. TRBV5-7 is assigned to the ORF class and has an uncertain function. The trim removed 2 bases at V and 1 base at J, leaving 11 bases unmatched. CDR3 length equals 18 residues. The CDR3 loop is CASSLSPLTGRNTGELFF. The CDR3 DNA reads TGTGCCAGCAGCTTATCCCCTTTGACAGGGAGGAACACCGGGGAGCTGTTTTTT.

V and J are TRBV11-2 and TRBJ1-3; TRBD1 is a possible D gene (6 bases). V lost 1 base and J 8 bases, leaving 15 bases between the germline ends. Germline CDR1 and CDR2: SGHAT and FQNNGV. The CDR3 contains 15 residues. The DNA for the CDR3 is TGTGCCAGCAGCTTAGTCGGACAGCTTACAGACACCATATATTTT. The encoded protein is CASSLVGQLTDTIYF.